Presented here are 8 T cell receptor beta chains from one specimen sequenced in a study of OX40 agonist ivuxolimab in advanced cancers. Method: immunoSEQ multiplex PCR; TCRdb's copy keeps in-frame clones and lacks some. Here the sample spans 85,000 to 100,000 clones, around 87% being singletons. Source: CD4+ or CD8+ T cells sorted from blood, taken in a trial of the OX40 agonist ivuxolimab. Receptor source: an adult with an advanced solid tumor such as melanoma, head and neck, liver or kidney cancer.

CDR3 protein: CASTPGHFYEQYV. As DNA, the CDR3 is TGTGCCAGCACCCCGGGACACTTCTACGAGCAGTACGTC. V and J are TRBV6-1 and TRBJ2-7; TRBD1 is a possible D gene (6 bases). V lost 7 bases to trimming and J lost 3 bases, with 13 bases between them. The CDR3 is 13 amino acids. CDR1 is MNHNS and CDR2 is SASEGT in the germline V gene.

The J gene is TRBJ2-1, the V gene TRBV10-3; 9 nucleotides align to TRBD2. This CDR3 is 17 amino acids long. The V and J ends lost 0 bases and 2 bases, in that order; junction bases with no gene match: 5. CDR1 is ENHRY and CDR2 is SYGVKD in the germline V gene. DNA for the CDR3: TGTGCCATCAGTGAGTCGAGTGGCGGGAGGGCCTACAATGAGCAGTTCTTC. This encodes CAISESSGGRAYNEQFF.

This clone was counted a single time. This chain links TRBV2 with TRBJ2-1; 7 positions match TRBD2. V lost 5 bases and J lost 9; bases outside the gene matches: 7. CDR3 length: 13 residues. Per germline, CDR1 SNHLY and CDR2 FYNNEI. CDR3 sequence: CASSLGGKSEQFF. CDR3 DNA sequence: TGTGCCAGCAGTCTCGGGGGGAAGAGTGAGCAGTTCTTC. The complete variable domain, with remaining parts taken from reference TRBV2 and TRBJ2-1, reads EPEVTQTPSHQVTQMGQEVILRCVPISNHLYFYWYRQILGQKVEFLVSFYNNEISEKSEIFDDQFSVERPDGSNFTLKIRSTKLEDSAMYFCASSLGGKSEQFFGPGTRLTVL.

The rearrangement uses TRBV29-1 and TRBJ1-1, with D perhaps matching TRBD1 (6 bases). This CDR3 spans 14 amino acids. Per germline, CDR1 SQVTM and CDR2 ANQGSEA. Trimming removed 3 bases at V and 0 bases at J, with 11 bases between. CDR3 sequence reads: CSVDGGVVNTEAFF. The CDR3 nucleotides are TGCAGCGTTGATGGGGGCGTTGTGAACACTGAAGCTTTCTTT.

Of note for this clone: The sample carries other DNA sequences with the same CDR3. This chain links TRBV29-1 with TRBJ1-1; tentatively, D is TRBD1 (6 bases). Germline values: CDR1 SQVTM, CDR2 ANQGSEA. The CDR3 is made up of 13 amino acids. V shed 6 bases and J shed 2 bases, with 13 bases lying between them. DNA of the CDR3: TGCAGCGTAGAGACAGGTGGAAACACTGAAGCTTTCTTT. Translation: CSVETGGNTEAFF. The variable domain in full, with the rest retrieved from reference TRBV29-1 and TRBJ1-1, is SAVISQKPSRDICQRGTSLTIQCQVDSQVTMMFWYRQQPGQSLTLIATANQGSEATYESGFVIDKFPISRPNLTFSTLTVSNMSPEDSSIYLCSVETGGNTEAFFGQGTRLTVV.

This clone was observed once. The J gene is TRBJ2-2, the V gene TRBV18; D may be TRBD1 or TRBD2 (6 bases each). Trimming removed 1 base from V and 10 bases from J, with 10 bases in between. This CDR3 spans 13 amino acids. From germline, CDR1 is KGHSH and CDR2 LQKENI. The CDR3 bases are TGTGCCAGCTCACCACTGGGGGGCGAGGAGCTGTTTTTT. As protein: CASSPLGGEELFF.

The J gene is TRBJ1-3, the V gene TRBV18; D is unclear. Per the germline V gene, CDR1 is KGHSH and CDR2 is LQKENI. This CDR3 is built from 17 residues. With 2 bases removed from V and 1 base from J, the gap between germline ends came to 15 bases. DNA of the CDR3: TGTGCCAGCTCACCATATGGACCCGGGCTTTCTGGAAACACCATATATTTT. As protein: CASSPYGPGLSGNTIYF.

This clone was seen more than once but under ten times. This sequence joins TRBV7-2 and TRBJ1-5; D is uncertain. There are 12 residues in the CDR3. Germline CDR1 reads SGHTA; CDR2 reads FQGNSA. The V and J ends lost 5 bases and 3 bases respectively, with 5 bases between them. The CDR3: CASSILNQPQHF. The CDR3 DNA is TGTGCCAGCAGCATACTCAATCAGCCCCAGCATTTT.